Listed here are 18 T cell receptor beta chains from one sample, sequenced in a study of shared clonotypes between healthy human individuals. Some clones are missing from TCRdb's copy, which holds only in-frame ones; the method was immunoSEQ multiplex PCR. In the table there are some 690,000 clones, 90% of which are singletons. The sequencing input was memory CD8+ T cells from PBMCs. Subset denoted: CD45RO+ cells pooled with CCR7-negative TemRA cells. Receptors were obtained from a man between 18 and 35 years old in good health. Some clones in this sample may be carry-over from other donors' samples.

The chain carries TRBV30 and TRBJ2-7; no clear D. Germline-derived CDR1 and CDR2 are GTSNPN and SVGIG (reference sequence). The CDR3 sequence is 11 residues long. Trimming took off 5 bases at V and 6 bases at J, with 11 bases between the two ends. CDR3 sequence: CAWSRGPEQYF. The CDR3 DNA reads as TGTGCCTGGTCCCGTGGGCCCGAGCAGTACTTC.

This chain uses TRBV5-4 with TRBJ2-5, with D possibly TRBD2 on 5 matching bases. The CDR3 is 14 residues long. Trimming took 3 bases from V and 1 from J, leaving 10 bases between them. Per germline, CDR1 SGHNT and CDR2 YYREEE (reference sequence). The CDR3 nucleotides are TGTGCCAGCAGCTCCCGTGAGGGCCAAGAGACCCAGTACTTC. Translated, it gives CASSSREGQETQYF.

Concerning this clone itself: The same CDR3 arises from other DNA sequences in this sample as well. The chain couples TRBV9 to TRBJ2-7; D might be TRBD2 (5 bases). Germline values: CDR1 SGDLS, CDR2 YYNGEE. V shed 3 bases and J shed 2 bases, with 12 bases lying between them. This CDR3 has 14 amino acids. CDR3 loop: CASSGGGTTYEQYF. CDR3 DNA: TGTGCCAGCAGCGGAGGAGGAACCACCTACGAGCAGTACTTC. Combining the CDR3 with reference TRBV9 and TRBJ2-7 gives the whole variable domain DSGVTQTPKHLITATGQRVTLRCSPRSGDLSVYWYQQSLDQGLQFLIQYYNGEERAKGNILERFSAQQFPDLHSELNLSSLELGDSALYFCASSGGGTTYEQYFGPGTRLTVT.

The chain recombines TRBV28 with TRBJ1-4; TRBD1 is a possible D gene (6 bases). The CDR3 consists of 15 residues. The germline CDR1 and CDR2 sequences are MDHEN and SYDVKM. Trimming removed 5 bases from V and 7 bases from J, with 17 bases in between. The CDR3 nucleotides read TGTGCCAGCAGTGGGCTACAGGGAAGTAGTGAAAAACTGTTTTTT. This sequence encodes CASSGLQGSSEKLFF.

This clone was observed a few times. The rearrangement links TRBV19 to TRBJ2-7, with D perhaps matching TRBD2 (6 bases). This CDR3 has 13 residues. Between the trimmed V and J ends, which lost 1 base and 6 bases, there was a span of 10 bases. CDR1 LNHDA and CDR2 SQIVND come from the germline V gene (reference sequence). CDR3 protein: CASSIGSGSEQYF. CDR3 nucleotides: TGTGCCAGTAGTATAGGTTCCGGGAGCGAGCAGTACTTC.

This rearrangement joins TRBV29-1 to TRBJ2-1, with TRBD2 matching 9 bases. The CDR3 is 15 amino acids. Germline CDR1 and CDR2: SQVTM and ANQGSEA. With V trimmed by 2 bases and J by 0 bases, 2 bases remained unmatched. CDR3 sequence: CSVELAGSSYNEQFF. CDR3 DNA sequence: TGCAGCGTTGAACTAGCGGGGAGCTCCTACAATGAGCAGTTCTTC.

The chain has TRBV7-9 and TRBJ1-5; D remains ambiguous. Looked up from germline, CDR1 is SEHNR and CDR2 is FQNEAQ (reference sequence). This CDR3 comprises 14 residues. The V end lost 1 base, the J end lost 6 bases, and 10 bases lay between the germline ends. The CDR3 bases are TGTGCCAGCAGCTTAGGTCCAGCGTCTCAGCCCCAGCATTTT. Amino acids: CASSLGPASQPQHF.

This clone was detected once. The chain employs TRBV2 and TRBJ1-1, with a possible D match to TRBD1 (5 bases). V was pared by 9 bases and J by 1 base, with 15 bases between. Per the germline V gene, CDR1 is SNHLY and CDR2 is FYNNEI. CDR3 length: 14 amino acids. The CDR3 DNA sequence: TGTGCCAGAGTCCGGGACCATCCGAACACTGAAGCTTTCTTT. Protein product: CARVRDHPNTEAFF.

This chain connects TRBV7-9 to TRBJ2-1, with 7 bases matching TRBD1. Germline loops: CDR1 SEHNR, CDR2 FQNEAQ (reference sequence). The CDR3 sequence is 15 residues long. Trimming removed 0 bases from V and 6 bases from J; junction bases left unmatched: 5. The CDR3 sequence: CASSLAEYRGNEQFF. As DNA, the CDR3 is TGTGCCAGCAGCTTAGCGGAGTACAGGGGCAATGAGCAGTTCTTC.

The V call is TRBV2, the J call TRBJ1-1, with 7 bases aligning to TRBD1. Germline V gene lookup returns CDR1 SNHLY and CDR2 FYNNEI. The CDR3 is 13 amino acids. Trimming removed 9 bases from V and 0 bases from J; junction bases left unmatched: 4. The CDR3 DNA sequence: TGTGCCAGACCGACAGGGTTGAACACTGAAGCTTTCTTT. It translates to CARPTGLNTEAFF.

Note on this clone: One end of the junction is discordant with germline, which a read error may explain. DNA of the CDR3: TGCGCCAGCAGCCAAGATCTTCCTAGCTCCTACGAGCAGTACTTC. This sequence encodes CASSQDLPSSYEQYF. V and J are TRBV11-2 and TRBJ2-7; unclear D gene. The germline CDR1 and CDR2 sequences are SGHAT and FQNNGV. This CDR3 is 15 amino acids long.

The chain combines TRBV7-8 with TRBJ2-1; D not certain. Germline-derived CDR1 and CDR2 are SGHVS and FQNEAQ. With 1 base removed from V and 12 bases from J, the gap between germline ends came to 10 bases. There are 12 residues in the CDR3. The CDR3: CASSLELPGQFF. Written as DNA, the CDR3 is TGTGCCAGCAGCTTAGAGCTTCCGGGGCAGTTCTTC.

This chain joins TRBV5-6 and TRBJ2-5; the D gene could be TRBD1 or TRBD2 (6 bases each). CDR1 is SGHDT, CDR2 YYEEEE, per germline. The CDR3 is 15 amino acids. Trimming shortened V by 0 bases and J by 5 bases, and 14 bases separated the two germline ends. The DNA for the CDR3 is TGTGCCAGCAGCTTGGGGACGGGGGCGGTGGAGACCCAGTACTTC. Protein: CASSLGTGAVETQYF.

V gene TRBV19 combines with J gene TRBJ1-3, with D unresolved. Germline V gene sequence: CDR1 LNHDA, CDR2 SQIVND (reference sequence). CDR3 length: 14 amino acids. The V end was cut by 6 bases, the J end by 1 base, with 10 bases between. This CDR3 reads CASSQGESGNTIYF. DNA of the CDR3: TGTGCCAGTAGCCAAGGCGAGTCTGGAAACACCATATATTTT.

The gene calls are TRBV19 and TRBJ1-1; a possible D gene is TRBD1 (6 bases). The CDR3 runs 14 residues. Per germline, CDR1 LNHDA and CDR2 SQIVND (reference sequence). Trimming pared 2 bases from V and 5 bases from J, leaving 12 bases between. For the CDR3, the DNA is TGTGCCAGTAGTATAACCAGGGGAGGAACTGAAGCTTTCTTT. It codes for CASSITRGGTEAFF. Full variable domain (missing parts from reference TRBV19 and TRBJ1-1): DGGITQSPKYLFRKEGQNVTLSCEQNLNHDAMYWYRQDPGQGLRLIYYSQIVNDFQKGDIAEGYSVSREKKESFPLTVTSAQKNPTAFYLCASSITRGGTEAFFGQGTRLTVV.

J is TRBJ1-5 and V is TRBV6-1; a weak D match, TRBD1 (6 bases). Germline V gene data show CDR1 as MNHNS and CDR2 as SASEGT. V lost 6 bases and J 0 bases, leaving 12 bases between the germline ends. The CDR3 sequence is 15 residues long. The DNA for the CDR3 is TGTGCCAGCAGCCCAGGGGAACATAGCAATCAGCCCCAGCATTTT. Translated: CASSPGEHSNQPQHF.

The V call is TRBV2, the J call TRBJ2-7; the D gene is possibly TRBD2 (6 bases). V was pared by 3 bases and J by 7 bases, with 16 bases between. Per the germline V gene, CDR1 is SNHLY and CDR2 is FYNNEI. The length of the CDR3 is 14 residues. The CDR3 nucleotides read TGTGCCAGCAGTGACGGACGGGAGCCTCGGGAGCAGTACTTC. Protein sequence: CASSDGREPREQYF.

This chain's CDR3 is CASKLYGTGGGYEQYF. The CDR3 DNA reads TGTGCCAGCAAACTTTACGGGACAGGGGGTGGCTACGAGCAGTACTTC. The rearrangement uses TRBV28 and TRBJ2-7; 11 bases align to TRBD1. The V gene end was trimmed by 7 bases and the J gene end by 3 bases; junction bases not matched to a gene: 11. Germline lookup yields CDR1 MDHEN and CDR2 SYDVKM. This CDR3 is 16 amino acids long.